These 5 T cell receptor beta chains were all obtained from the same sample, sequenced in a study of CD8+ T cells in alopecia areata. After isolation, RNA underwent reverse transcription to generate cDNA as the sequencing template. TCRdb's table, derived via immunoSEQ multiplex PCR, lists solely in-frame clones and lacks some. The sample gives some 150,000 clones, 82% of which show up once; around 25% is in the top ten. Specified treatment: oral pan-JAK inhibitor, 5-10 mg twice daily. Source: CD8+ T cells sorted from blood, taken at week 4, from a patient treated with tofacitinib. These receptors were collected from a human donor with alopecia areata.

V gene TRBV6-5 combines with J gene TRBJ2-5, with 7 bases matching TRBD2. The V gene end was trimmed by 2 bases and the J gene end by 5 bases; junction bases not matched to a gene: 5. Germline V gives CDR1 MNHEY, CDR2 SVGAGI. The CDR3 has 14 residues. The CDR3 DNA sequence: TGTGCCAGCAGTTACGGGGGGAGGGACGAGACCCAGTACTTC. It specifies CASSYGGRDETQYF.

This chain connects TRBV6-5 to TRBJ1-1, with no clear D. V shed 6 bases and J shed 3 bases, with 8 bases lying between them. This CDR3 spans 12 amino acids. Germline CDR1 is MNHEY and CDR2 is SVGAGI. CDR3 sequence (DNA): TGTGCCAGCAGCCGCATGCACACTGAAGCTTTCTTT. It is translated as CASSRMHTEAFF.

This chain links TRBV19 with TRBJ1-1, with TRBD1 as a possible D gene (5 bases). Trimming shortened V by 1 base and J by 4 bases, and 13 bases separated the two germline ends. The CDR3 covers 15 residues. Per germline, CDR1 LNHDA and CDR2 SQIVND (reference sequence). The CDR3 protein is CASSIGGAPGTEAFF. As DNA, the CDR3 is TGTGCCAGTAGTATAGGCGGGGCTCCGGGCACTGAAGCTTTCTTT. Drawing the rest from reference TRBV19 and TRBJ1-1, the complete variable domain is DGGITQSPKYLFRKEGQNVTLSCEQNLNHDAMYWYRQDPGQGLRLIYYSQIVNDFQKGDIAEGYSVSREKKESFPLTVTSAQKNPTAFYLCASSIGGAPGTEAFFGQGTRLTVV.

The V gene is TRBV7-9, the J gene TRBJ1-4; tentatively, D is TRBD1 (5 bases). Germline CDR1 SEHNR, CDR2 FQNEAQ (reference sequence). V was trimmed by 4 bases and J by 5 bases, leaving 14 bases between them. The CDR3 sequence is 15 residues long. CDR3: CASSSTDKENEKLFF. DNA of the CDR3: TGTGCCAGCAGCTCGACAGATAAAGAAAATGAAAAACTGTTTTTT.

For the CDR3, the DNA is TGTGCCAGCAGCTTAGGCCAGCACCAAGAGACCCAGTACTTC. The encoded protein is CASSLGQHQETQYF. The V gene is TRBV7-6, the J gene TRBJ2-5; no definite D call. The CDR3 is made up of 14 amino acids. V lost 1 base and J 0 bases, leaving 6 bases between the germline ends. Per the germline V gene, CDR1 is SGHVS and CDR2 is FNYEAQ.